Below, 2 T cell receptor beta chains from the same sample are listed, as sequenced in a study of cytomegalovirus exposure and HLA in healthy donors. Profiling relied on immunoSEQ multiplex PCR, and the TCRdb table lists in-frame clones only, not all of them. Here the sample spans about 150,000 clones, 85% to 90% being singletons. Sequencing was performed on PBMCs. Receptor source: a woman in her 30s in good health and CMV-seropositive.

The CDR3 nucleotides are TGTGCCAGCAGTGAGTTACATCGGGACAGCCTTAAACTGTTTTTT. The encoded protein is CASSELHRDSLKLFF. The chain employs TRBV2 and TRBJ1-4, with 7 bases lining up with TRBD1. Germline assignment: CDR1 SNHLY and CDR2 FYNNEI. The V and J ends lost 3 bases and 11 bases, in that order; junction bases with no gene match: 12. This CDR3 contains 15 residues.

This chain links TRBV27 with TRBJ2-2; D may be TRBD2 (6 bases). Deletions cut 5 bases from V and 6 bases from J, with 10 bases between. The CDR3 contains 13 residues. Germline assignment: CDR1 MNHEY and CDR2 SMNVEV (reference sequence). The chain's CDR3 is CASSPGTSGELFF. The DNA for the CDR3 is TGTGCCAGCAGTCCAGGGACTTCCGGGGAGCTGTTTTTT.